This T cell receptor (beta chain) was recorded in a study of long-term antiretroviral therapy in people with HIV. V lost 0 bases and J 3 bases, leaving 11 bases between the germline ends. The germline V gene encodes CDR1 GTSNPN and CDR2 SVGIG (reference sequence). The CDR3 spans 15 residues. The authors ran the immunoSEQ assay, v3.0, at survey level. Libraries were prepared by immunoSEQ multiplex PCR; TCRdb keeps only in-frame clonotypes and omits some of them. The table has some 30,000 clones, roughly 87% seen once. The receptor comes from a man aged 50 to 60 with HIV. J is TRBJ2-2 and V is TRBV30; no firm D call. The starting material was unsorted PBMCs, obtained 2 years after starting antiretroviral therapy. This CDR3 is CAWSVPRLHTGELFF. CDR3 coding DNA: TGTGCCTGGAGTGTACCGAGGCTACACACCGGGGAGCTGTTTTTT. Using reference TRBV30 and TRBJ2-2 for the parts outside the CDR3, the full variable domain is SQTIHQWPATLVQPVGSPLSLECTVEGTSNPNLYWYRQAAGRGLQLLFYSVGIGQISSEVPQNLSASRPQDRQFILSSKKLLLSDSGFYLCAWSVPRLHTGELFFGEGSRLTVL.